These 29 T cell receptor beta chains were all obtained from the same sample, sequenced in a study of T cells expressing NK-cell markers. TCRdb reprocessed the 5' RACE reads and keeps a single row for each CDR3 protein, giving no DNA. Across some 600,000 distinct CDR3 sequences, the top ten clones capture roughly 3.5% of the sample. The sequenced material came from blood T cells: a sorted CD56 or NKG2C T cell subset, CD4+ or CD8+ T cells, or bulk PBMC T cells (not recorded which). Every receptor here comes from a young man in good health.

The V and J genes are TRBV15 and TRBJ2-1; the TRBD2 assignment by TCRdb is unverifiable without DNA. The CDR3 is 13 residues long. Germline V gene data show CDR1 as LNHNV and CDR2 as YYDKDF (reference sequence). Here the CDR3 reads CATRGLANNEQFF.

V is TRBV4-1 and J is TRBJ2-1; there is no DNA to check the TCRdb D call of TRBD2. CDR1 is MGHRA, CDR2 YSYEKL, per germline. The CDR3 totals 16 residues. This CDR3 is CASSQLSGGSYNEQFF.

The V and J genes are TRBV19 and TRBJ1-2; the TRBD1 assignment by TCRdb is unverifiable without DNA. Germline CDR1 is LNHDA and CDR2 is SQIVND (reference sequence). This CDR3 is 14 amino acids long. Here the CDR3 reads CASRTGTAVYGYTF.

The rearrangement links TRBV28 to TRBJ2-1; TCRdb returns TRBD2, unconfirmable since there is no DNA. CDR3 length equals 15 residues. Germline V gives CDR1 MDHEN, CDR2 SYDVKM. CDR3 sequence reads: CASSPRLAVSNEQFF. Complete variable domain (other parts from reference TRBV28 and TRBJ2-1): DVKVTQSSRYLVKRTGEKVFLECVQDMDHENMFWYRQDPGLGLRLIYFSYDVKMKEKGDIPEGYSVSREKKERFSLILESASTNQTSMYLCASSPRLAVSNEQFFGPGTRLTVL.

This chain joins TRBV6-4 and TRBJ2-3; lacking DNA, the TRBD2 call made by TCRdb goes unchecked. CDR3 length equals 14 residues. Germline lookup yields CDR1 MRHNA and CDR2 SNTAGT. CDR3 sequence: CATQPSGRTDTQYF.

The chain has TRBV3-1 and TRBJ1-1. The V gene's germline CDR1 is LGHDT and CDR2 YNNKEL (reference sequence). This CDR3 has 13 residues. CDR3 in amino acids: CASSYLRNTEAFF.

V gene TRBV5-1 combines with J gene TRBJ2-1; the TCRdb call, TRBD2, lacks DNA for checking. Germline loops: CDR1 SGHRS, CDR2 YFSETQ. The CDR3 consists of 19 residues. The CDR3 is CASRRRGLAGAGPYNEQFF.

The CDR3 here is CASSFAGTGSPNEQFF. The rearrangement uses TRBV12-3 or TRBV12-4 and TRBJ2-1; TCRdb calls TRBD1, which cannot be checked without DNA. This CDR3 region has 16 residues.

This chain uses TRBV20-1 with TRBJ2-7; TCRdb designates TRBD2, a call that cannot be tested without DNA. The CDR3 has 15 amino acids. The germline CDR1 and CDR2 sequences are DFQATT and SNEGSKA (reference sequence). This CDR3 reads CSARDLGLADYEQYF.

The chain recombines TRBV29-1 with TRBJ2-1. The CDR3 totals 16 residues. Looked up from germline, CDR1 is SQVTM and CDR2 is ANQGSEA. The CDR3 loop is CSVEDYEGRSYNEQFF.

This CDR3 is CASSYLGEAYNEQFF. V gene TRBV6-2 or TRBV6-3 combines with J gene TRBJ2-1; TCRdb returns TRBD1, unconfirmable since there is no DNA. This CDR3 comprises 15 residues. Germline V CDR1 and CDR2: MNHEY, SVGEGT.

The chain is built from TRBV7-9 and TRBJ2-7; the TCRdb D gene call, TRBD2, has no DNA to confirm it. This CDR3 spans 15 amino acids. Germline V gene sequence: CDR1 SEHNR, CDR2 FQNEAQ (reference sequence). The CDR3 is CASSPGSGWSYEQYF.

This chain uses TRBV6-1 with TRBJ2-5. The CDR3 runs to 14 residues. Germline V lookup: CDR1 MNHNS, CDR2 SASEGT. The CDR3 here is CASSSDTPRETQYF.

The chain has TRBV20-1 and TRBJ2-3; TCRdb gives TRBD2 as the D gene, but with no DNA this cannot be confirmed. CDR3 length: 15 amino acids. Germline V CDR1 and CDR2: DFQATT, SNEGSKA (reference sequence). The CDR3 spells CSASALRPTSGDWYF.

J is TRBJ2-3 and V is TRBV7-9; TCRdb outputs TRBD1, but without DNA this stays unchecked. The CDR3 runs 15 residues. The germline CDR1 and CDR2 sequences are SEHNR and FQNEAQ (reference sequence). This CDR3 reads CASSGIRHSTDTQYF.

V usage is TRBV14 and J usage is TRBJ2-1; as DNA is missing, the TRBD1 call by TCRdb cannot be tested. CDR1 is SGHDN and CDR2 is FVKESK in the germline V gene. The CDR3 has 15 residues. CDR3 residues: CASSPGQLSYNEQFF.

This rearrangement joins TRBV11-2 to TRBJ2-1; without DNA, the TCRdb call of TRBD2 cannot be checked. Germline V gives CDR1 SGHAT, CDR2 FQNNGV. The CDR3 has 19 residues. The CDR3 sequence is CASTNLQGLAGGAYNEQFF. The whole variable domain, remainder taken from reference TRBV11-2 and TRBJ2-1, is EAGVAQSPRYKIIEKRQSVAFWCNPISGHATLYWYQQILGQGPKLLIQFQNNGVVDDSQLPKDRFSAERLKGVDSTLKIQPAKLEDSAVYLCASTNLQGLAGGAYNEQFFGPGTRLTVL.

This chain joins TRBV12-3 or TRBV12-4 and TRBJ2-3. This CDR3 spans 15 amino acids. CDR3 sequence reads: CASSLGSRSTDTQYF.

V gene TRBV12-3 or TRBV12-4 combines with J gene TRBJ1-2; TCRdb's D gene call, TRBD1, goes unchecked for lack of DNA. CDR3 length: 13 residues. This CDR3 is CASRVSGSAGYTF.

The chain uses TRBV11-2 and TRBJ2-1; TCRdb's assignment of TRBD2 cannot be checked, as there is no DNA. This CDR3 comprises 17 residues. Looked up from germline, CDR1 is SGHAT and CDR2 is FQNNGV. This CDR3 is CASSLVPPKLAGNEQFF. Supplemented by reference TRBV11-2 and TRBJ2-1, the full variable domain reads EAGVAQSPRYKIIEKRQSVAFWCNPISGHATLYWYQQILGQGPKLLIQFQNNGVVDDSQLPKDRFSAERLKGVDSTLKIQPAKLEDSAVYLCASSLVPPKLAGNEQFFGPGTRLTVL.

The V gene is TRBV5-1, the J gene TRBJ1-2; the TRBD1 assignment by TCRdb is unverifiable without DNA. The CDR3 has 14 residues. Per the germline V gene, CDR1 is SGHRS and CDR2 is YFSETQ. The CDR3 sequence: CASSADRETYGYTF.

The rearrangement uses TRBV7-2 and TRBJ2-3; TCRdb returns TRBD1, unconfirmable since there is no DNA. CDR1 is SGHTA and CDR2 is FQGNSA in the germline V gene. The CDR3 runs 14 residues. The CDR3: CASSPRDYTDTQYF. The variable domain in full, completed from reference TRBV7-2 and TRBJ2-3, reads GAGVSQSPSNKVTEKGKDVELRCDPISGHTALYWYRQSLGQGLEFLIYFQGNSAPDKSGLPSDRFSAERTGGSVSTLTIQRTQQEDSAVYLCASSPRDYTDTQYFGPGTRLTVL.

This chain joins TRBV12-3 or TRBV12-4 and TRBJ2-5; the D call of TRBD2 rests on TCRdb alone, since no DNA is present to check it. This CDR3 is 14 amino acids long. CDR3 sequence: CASSHDWAFETQYF.

The chain employs TRBV12-3 or TRBV12-4 and TRBJ2-7; TCRdb indicates TRBD1, and absent DNA this call remains unverified. CDR3 size: 17 residues. The CDR3 sequence: CASSLKGAGMASYEQYF.

The chain has TRBV4-3 and TRBJ1-5; the D call from TCRdb, TRBD1, cannot be confirmed without DNA. This CDR3 is 15 amino acids long. Germline V CDR1 and CDR2: LGHNA, YSLEER. The CDR3 is CASSQDGTTAQPQHF.

The chain has TRBV20-1 and TRBJ2-3. The germline V gene has CDR1 DFQATT and CDR2 SNEGSKA (reference sequence). This CDR3 is built from 14 residues. CDR3 in amino acids: CSASVASHTDTQYF.

This chain uses TRBV12-3 or TRBV12-4 with TRBJ2-5; the TCRdb D gene call, TRBD1, has no DNA to confirm it. CDR3 length equals 14 residues. The CDR3 region is CASSRTGPKETQYF.

The chain carries TRBV12-5 and TRBJ1-1. Germline V gives CDR1 LGHNT, CDR2 FRNRAP. This CDR3 region has 12 residues. CDR3: CATGVTNTEAFF.

The chain links TRBV2 to TRBJ1-3. The CDR3 is 14 residues long. CDR1 is SNHLY, CDR2 FYNNEI, per germline. Here the CDR3 reads CASTDGNSGNTIYF.